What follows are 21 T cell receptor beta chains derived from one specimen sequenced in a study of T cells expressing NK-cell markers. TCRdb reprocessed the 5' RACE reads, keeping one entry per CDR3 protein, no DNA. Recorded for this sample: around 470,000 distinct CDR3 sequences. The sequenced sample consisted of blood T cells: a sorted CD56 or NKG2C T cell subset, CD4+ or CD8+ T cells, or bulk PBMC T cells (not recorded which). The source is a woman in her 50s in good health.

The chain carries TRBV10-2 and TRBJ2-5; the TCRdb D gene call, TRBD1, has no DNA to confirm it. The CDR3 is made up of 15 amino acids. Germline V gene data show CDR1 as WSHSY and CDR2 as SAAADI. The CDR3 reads CASSDPGTFEETQYF.

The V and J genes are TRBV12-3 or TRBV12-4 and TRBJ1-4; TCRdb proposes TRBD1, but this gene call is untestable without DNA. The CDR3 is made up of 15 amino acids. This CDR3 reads CASTIRTGANEKLFF.

CDR3 protein: CASSQPPGGRFNEQFF. The V and J genes are TRBV4-1 and TRBJ2-1; the TCRdb call, TRBD2, lacks DNA for checking. The CDR3 sequence is 16 residues long. Germline loops: CDR1 MGHRA, CDR2 YSYEKL.

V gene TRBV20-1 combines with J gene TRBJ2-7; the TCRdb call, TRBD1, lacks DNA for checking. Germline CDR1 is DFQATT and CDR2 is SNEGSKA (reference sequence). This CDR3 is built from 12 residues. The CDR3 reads CSARTVYGEQYF.

The CDR3 protein is CASSPDPTGESGYTF. This rearrangement joins TRBV5-1 to TRBJ1-2; the TRBD1 assignment by TCRdb is unverifiable without DNA. The length of the CDR3 is 15 residues. Germline loops: CDR1 SGHRS, CDR2 YFSETQ. Using reference TRBV5-1 and TRBJ1-2 for the parts outside the CDR3, the full variable domain is KAGVTQTPRYLIKTRGQQVTLSCSPISGHRSVSWYQQTPGQGLQFLFEYFSETQRNKGNFPGRFSGRQFSNSRSEMNVSTLELGDSALYLCASSPDPTGESGYTFGSGTRLTVV.

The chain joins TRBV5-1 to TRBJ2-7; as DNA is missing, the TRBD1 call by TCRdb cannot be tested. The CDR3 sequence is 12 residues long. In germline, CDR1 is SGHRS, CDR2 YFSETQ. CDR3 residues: CASSLPGGEQYF.

CDR3 in amino acids: CASASLQGNQETQYF. The rearrangement links TRBV12-5 to TRBJ2-5; TCRdb picks TRBD1, but there is no DNA to check that call. This CDR3 has 15 amino acids. Per the germline V gene, CDR1 is LGHNT and CDR2 is FRNRAP.

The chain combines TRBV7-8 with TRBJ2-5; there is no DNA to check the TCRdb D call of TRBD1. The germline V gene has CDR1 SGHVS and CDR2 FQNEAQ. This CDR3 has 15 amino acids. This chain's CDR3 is CASTSQGQAGETQYF.

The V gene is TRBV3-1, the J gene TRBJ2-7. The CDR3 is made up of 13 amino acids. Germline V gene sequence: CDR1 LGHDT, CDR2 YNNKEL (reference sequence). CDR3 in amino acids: CASSQGSWDEQYF.

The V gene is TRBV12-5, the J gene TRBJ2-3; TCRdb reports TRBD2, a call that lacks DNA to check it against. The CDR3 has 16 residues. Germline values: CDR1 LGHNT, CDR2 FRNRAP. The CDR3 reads CASGSPERGYTDTQYF. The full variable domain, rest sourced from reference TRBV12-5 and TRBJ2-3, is DARVTQTPRHKVTEMGQEVTMRCQPILGHNTVFWYRQTMMQGLELLAYFRNRAPLDDSGMPKDRFSAEMPDATLATLKIQPSEPRDSAVYFCASGSPERGYTDTQYFGPGTRLTVL.

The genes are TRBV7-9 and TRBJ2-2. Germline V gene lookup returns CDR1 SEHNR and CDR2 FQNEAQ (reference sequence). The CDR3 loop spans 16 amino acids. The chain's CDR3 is CASSFLALKNTGELFF.

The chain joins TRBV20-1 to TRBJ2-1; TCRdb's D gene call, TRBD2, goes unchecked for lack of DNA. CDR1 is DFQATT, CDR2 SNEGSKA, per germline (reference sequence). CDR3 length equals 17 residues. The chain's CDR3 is CSARDRGLAGLYNEQFF.

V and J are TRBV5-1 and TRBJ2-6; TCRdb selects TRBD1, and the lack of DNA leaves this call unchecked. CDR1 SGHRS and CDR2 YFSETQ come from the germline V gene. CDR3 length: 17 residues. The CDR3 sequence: CASSPRDRGLRANVLTF.

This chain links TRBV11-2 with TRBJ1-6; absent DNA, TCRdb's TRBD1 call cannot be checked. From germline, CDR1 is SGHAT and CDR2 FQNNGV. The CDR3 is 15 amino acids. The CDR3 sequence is CASSYEGAVNSPLHF.

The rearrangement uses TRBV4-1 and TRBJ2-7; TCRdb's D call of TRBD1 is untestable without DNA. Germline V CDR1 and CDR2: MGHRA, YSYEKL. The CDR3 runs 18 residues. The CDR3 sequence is CASSQVRGQARSSYEQYF.

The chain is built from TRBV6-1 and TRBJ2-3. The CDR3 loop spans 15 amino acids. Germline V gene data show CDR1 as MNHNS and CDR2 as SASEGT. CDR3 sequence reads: CASSPRLTRTDTQYF.

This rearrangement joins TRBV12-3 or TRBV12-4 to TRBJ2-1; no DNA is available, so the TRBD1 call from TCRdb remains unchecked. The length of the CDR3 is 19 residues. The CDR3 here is CASSSDSVSPLKGDNEQFF.

The CDR3 is CASSPEQGTDTQYF. This rearrangement joins TRBV18 to TRBJ2-3; TCRdb outputs TRBD1, but without DNA this stays unchecked. The CDR3 sequence is 14 residues long. CDR1 is KGHSH, CDR2 LQKENI, per germline.

CDR3 sequence: CASSQQPGLAGGELFF. This sequence joins TRBV3-1 and TRBJ2-2; TCRdb's assignment of TRBD2 cannot be checked, as there is no DNA. Germline V gives CDR1 LGHDT, CDR2 YNNKEL (reference sequence). CDR3 length equals 16 residues.

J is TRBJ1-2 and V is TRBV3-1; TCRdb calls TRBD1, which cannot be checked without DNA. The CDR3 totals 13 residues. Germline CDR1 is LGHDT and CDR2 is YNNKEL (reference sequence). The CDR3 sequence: CASSGPRVYGYTF.

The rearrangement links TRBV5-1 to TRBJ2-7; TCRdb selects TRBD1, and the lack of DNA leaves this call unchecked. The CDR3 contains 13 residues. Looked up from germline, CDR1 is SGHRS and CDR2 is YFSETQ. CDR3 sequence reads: CASSSQGTYEQYF.